The TCR beta chain described here comes from a study of T cell responses to AZD1222 COVID-19 vaccine. TCRdb's copy holds only in-frame clones and misses some; the assay was immunoSEQ multiplex PCR. The sample lists 130,000 to 150,000 clones; roughly 89% were seen once. This TCR was recovered from an adult in good health. This material consisted of peripheral blood, taken on day 0 of AZD1222 vaccination.

CDR3 sequence reads: CASSLGTGEKLFF. The CDR3 coding sequence is TGTGCCAGCAGCTTGGGGACCGGGGAAAAACTGTTTTTT. V and J are TRBV7-9 and TRBJ1-4, with a tentative D call TRBD1 (5 bases). This CDR3 comprises 13 residues. Germline-derived CDR1 and CDR2 are SEHNR and FQNEAQ (reference sequence). V was cut by 3 bases and J by 8 bases, with 10 bases left in between.